These 31 T cell receptor beta chains share one sample of origin, sequenced in a study of T cells in Graves' hyperthyroidism and ophthalmopathy (dated by TCRdb to the late 2010s). The library was built by means of multiplex PCR. The run used an Illumina HiSeq 2000. Amplification of TCR beta CDR3 regions was carried out from RNA transcripts. The TCR CDR3 was subjected to a first round of RT-PCR using the HTBI primer set and the Qiagen OneStep RT-PCR kit. The public reads were reprocessed in TCRdb via fastp at Q25 and MiXCR, keeping in-frame beta chains. Every CDR3 protein is listed once, alongside the most common genes and DNA of its rows. In all, the sample holds approximately 600,000 distinct CDR3 sequences, and less than 25% of those were seen once. The leading ten clones occupy 34% of the sample. Specimen: blood. Receptor source: a man aged 30 to 39 with Graves' ophthalmopathy.

CDR3 sequence reads: CASRAQDGANVLTF. The CDR3 coding sequence is TGTGCCAGTAGAGCACAGGACGGGGCCAACGTCCTGACTTTC. V is TRBV19 and J is TRBJ2-6; maybe TRBD1 (5 bases). Trimming removed 6 bases at V and 4 bases at J, with 10 bases between. The germline gives CDR1 LNHDA, CDR2 SQIVND (reference sequence). The CDR3 runs to 14 residues. The full variable domain, in which reference TRBV19 and TRBJ2-6 provide the parts outside the CDR3, is DGGITQSPKYLFRKEGQNVTLSCEQNLNHDAMYWYRQDPGQGLRLIYYSQIVNDFQKGDIAEGYSVSREKKESFPLTVTSAQKNPTAFYLCASRAQDGANVLTFGAGSRLTVL.

This clonotype has a count of ten or more. V gene TRBV27 combines with J gene TRBJ1-6; the D is unclear. Deletions cut 4 bases from V and 2 bases from J, with 0 bases between. This CDR3 has 12 residues. CDR1 MNHEY and CDR2 SMNVEV come from the germline V gene (reference sequence). The CDR3 nucleotides read TGTGCCAGCAGTTCCTATAATTCACCCCTCCACTTT. This gives the protein CASSSYNSPLHF.

Only a few counts were recorded for this clonotype. The chain couples TRBV3-1 to TRBJ2-4; 8 bases agree with TRBD2. CDR1 is LGHDT, CDR2 YNNKEL, per germline (reference sequence). The CDR3 spans 17 residues. J gave up 3 bases and V 4 bases, and 11 bases lay outside the gene matches. The CDR3 sequence is CASSPTGTSKSKNIQYF. CDR3 nucleotide sequence: TGTGCCAGCAGCCCGACGGGGACTAGTAAAAGCAAAAACATTCAGTACTTC. Variable domain in full (rest from reference TRBV3-1 and TRBJ2-4): DTAVSQTPKYLVTQMGNDKSIKCEQNLGHDTMYWYKQDSKKFLKIMFSYNNKELIINETVPNRFSPKSPDKAHLNLHINSLELGDSAVYFCASSPTGTSKSKNIQYFGAGTRLSVL.

This sequence joins TRBV5-6 and TRBJ2-1; D is unresolved. V was shortened by 0 bases and J by 0 bases, with 13 bases between the two germline ends. Germline loops: CDR1 SGHDT, CDR2 YYEEEE. The CDR3 has 17 amino acids. The CDR3 DNA is TGTGCCAGCAGCTTGGCGTCGGCACTTGGCTCCTACAATGAGCAGTTCTTC. This codes for CASSLASALGSYNEQFF.

This clonotype has at least ten counts. This chain joins TRBV11-2 and TRBJ2-1; 10 positions match TRBD2. This CDR3 comprises 15 residues. Germline CDR1 reads SGHAT; CDR2 reads FQNNGV. Trimming cost V 6 bases and J 4 bases; bases outside gene matches: 6. The CDR3 sequence: CASRPAGGPYNEQFF. The CDR3 nucleotides are TGTGCCAGCAGACCAGCGGGAGGGCCATACAATGAGCAGTTCTTC. Full variable domain (rest looked up from reference TRBV11-2 and TRBJ2-1): EAGVAQSPRYKIIEKRQSVAFWCNPISGHATLYWYQQILGQGPKLLIQFQNNGVVDDSQLPKDRFSAERLKGVDSTLKIQPAKLEDSAVYLCASRPAGGPYNEQFFGPGTRLTVL.

As concerns this clonotype: One end of the junction fails to match germline, which may point to a read error. The chain is built from TRBV11-2 and TRBJ2-3, with 15 bases matching TRBD2. The germline CDR1 and CDR2 sequences are SGHAT and FQNNGV. The CDR3 sequence is 20 residues long. In DNA form, the CDR3 reads TGTGCCGGCAGCACATTAGAAGGGACTAGCGGGAGGAGTTGGACAGATACGCAGTATTTT. Protein: CAGSTLEGTSGRSWTDTQYF.

Of note for this clonotype: A much larger clone differs by one base, so this may be a read error. The chain carries TRBV11-2 and TRBJ2-7; weak D call: TRBD1 (5 bases). Trimming shortened V by 7 bases and J by 2 bases, and 24 bases separated the two germline ends. Germline V gene sequence: CDR1 SGHAT, CDR2 FQNNGV. The CDR3 sequence is 17 residues long. This CDR3 reads CASNSLGHQGDPYEQYF. The CDR3, as DNA: TGTGCCAGCAACTCCCTAGGACACCAAGGGGATCCCTACGAGCAGTACTTC.

This clonotype was observed a few times. The rearrangement links TRBV5-1 to TRBJ2-1; TRBD1 agrees at 11 bases. The trim removed 3 bases at V and 7 bases at J, leaving 6 bases unmatched. Germline V gene lookup returns CDR1 SGHRS and CDR2 YFSETQ. The CDR3 spans 15 residues. The CDR3 DNA sequence: TGCGCCAGCAGCTCCGGGACAGGGGGTACGAATGAGCAGTTCTTC. Translation: CASSSGTGGTNEQFF.

V is TRBV20-1 and J is TRBJ2-2; possibly TRBD2 for D (7 bases). The CDR3 sequence is 15 residues long. CDR1 and CDR2 (germline): DFQATT, SNEGSKA (reference sequence). Trimming removed 2 bases at V and 2 bases at J, with 12 bases between. This chain's CDR3 is CSARSSGTNTGELFF. Written as DNA, the CDR3 is TGCAGTGCTAGATCGAGCGGGACAAACACCGGGGAGCTGTTTTTT.

This clonotype was counted only a few times. The rearrangement joins TRBV28 to TRBJ2-1; D is ambiguous. V was cut by 5 bases and J by 9 bases, with 14 bases left in between. Germline CDR1 and CDR2: MDHEN and SYDVKM. CDR3 length equals 13 residues. CDR3 residues: CASSLIDSIEQFF. Here the CDR3 DNA reads TGTGCCAGCAGTCTTATTGACTCCATTGAGCAGTTCTTC.

A few counts support this clonotype. The genes are TRBV13 and TRBJ2-1; 8 bases match TRBD2. Trimming took 6 bases from V and 3 from J; bases not matched to a gene: 7. The CDR3 consists of 15 residues. Germline values: CDR1 PRHDT, CDR2 FYEKMQ (reference sequence). CDR3 region: CASRKGLAGYNEQFF. CDR3 DNA sequence: TGTGCCAGCAGAAAAGGCCTAGCGGGCTACAATGAGCAGTTCTTC.

This clonotype appeared many times. This chain uses TRBV11-2 with TRBJ2-5; no clear D. Germline V gives CDR1 SGHAT, CDR2 FQNNGV. V lost 1 base and J lost 3, with 15 bases in between. The CDR3 is 16 amino acids. CDR3 sequence: CASSLGNDLTEETQYF. DNA of the CDR3: TGTGCCAGCAGCTTAGGAAATGACTTGACTGAAGAGACCCAGTACTTC.

This clonotype was seen a few times. V usage is TRBV4-1 and J usage is TRBJ1-1, with D maybe TRBD1 (6 bases). CDR1 is MGHRA and CDR2 is YSYEKL in the germline V gene. The germline V and J ends were trimmed by 3 bases and 0 bases, with 11 bases remaining between them. This CDR3 region has 15 residues. DNA of the CDR3: TGCGCCAGCAGCCAGAGCAGGGGCTTGAACACTGAAGCTTTCTTT. Translation gives CASSQSRGLNTEAFF.

In its sample, this clonotype was seen many times. The chain has TRBV27 and TRBJ1-6; D possibly corresponds to TRBD1 (6 bases). V was cut by 2 bases and J by 5 bases, with 13 bases left in between. Germline V CDR1 and CDR2: MNHEY, SMNVEV (reference sequence). This CDR3 has 16 amino acids. The DNA for the CDR3 is TGTGCCAGCAGTTTAATCGGACAGTCTGATAATTCACCCCTCCACTTT. It translates to CASSLIGQSDNSPLHF.

This clonotype came up a few times. The chain couples TRBV7-9 to TRBJ2-7; perhaps TRBD1 as D (6 bases). Germline assignment: CDR1 SEHNR and CDR2 FQNEAQ (reference sequence). CDR3 length: 15 residues. V was cut by 2 bases and J by 2 bases, with 13 bases left in between. The CDR3 coding sequence is TGTGCCAGCAGCTTACAGGGGCCTGGGGCCTACGAGCAGTACTTC. Translation gives CASSLQGPGAYEQYF.

This clonotype was seen more than once but under ten times. The chain uses TRBV7-9 and TRBJ2-7; D tentatively fits TRBD1 or TRBD2 (5 bases each). Trimming removed 5 bases from V and 2 bases from J, with 16 bases in between. This CDR3 has 15 amino acids. In germline, CDR1 is SEHNR, CDR2 FQNEAQ (reference sequence). The CDR3 DNA follows: TGTGCCAGCAGCCCCCCCGGGACCGCCGCCTACGAGCAGTACTTC. Residues: CASSPPGTAAYEQYF.

The gene calls are TRBV20-1 and TRBJ2-1; 14 bases are shared with TRBD2. The CDR3 is made up of 17 amino acids. Per the germline V gene, CDR1 is DFQATT and CDR2 is SNEGSKA (reference sequence). The CDR3 protein is CSVIMTSGRAGYNEQFF. CDR3 DNA sequence: TGCAGCGTTATAATGACTAGCGGGAGGGCCGGTTACAATGAGCAGTTCTTC.

This clonotype was seen a handful of times. J is TRBJ2-3 and V is TRBV27; 8 bases fit TRBD2. V shed 3 bases, J shed 4 bases, and the junction held 6 bases outside the gene matches. The CDR3 is 15 residues long. The germline gives CDR1 MNHEY, CDR2 SMNVEV (reference sequence). As DNA, the CDR3 is TGTGCCAGCAGTTTTTGGGGACTAGAAGCAGATACGCAGTATTTT. Translation gives CASSFWGLEADTQYF.

This clonotype was detected ten times or more. V and J are TRBV11-1 and TRBJ2-1; 10 bases are a match to TRBD1. In germline, CDR1 is SGHAT, CDR2 FQDESV (reference sequence). The CDR3 covers 14 residues. V trimming: 6 bases; J trimming: 5 bases; junction bases outside the gene matches: 4. CDR3 residues: CASRRTGGNNEQFF. The DNA for the CDR3 is TGTGCCAGCAGAAGGACAGGGGGGAACAATGAGCAGTTCTTC.

This clonotype was picked up a small number of times. The chain carries TRBV20-1 and TRBJ1-2; D is ambiguous. The V end was cut by 0 bases, the J end by 8 bases, with 10 bases between. This CDR3 region has 12 residues. Germline assignment: CDR1 DFQATT and CDR2 SNEGSKA (reference sequence). CDR3 residues: CSARDQSMGYTF. Here the CDR3 DNA reads TGCAGTGCTAGAGATCAAAGTATGGGCTACACCTTC.

This clonotype was counted many times. V and J are TRBV6-1 and TRBJ1-5, with TRBD1 matching over 7 bases. The CDR3 is 13 amino acids. Germline CDR1 and CDR2: MNHNS and SASEGT. Germline trimming cut 3 bases from V and 6 bases from J; bases unmatched to any gene: 2. In DNA form, the CDR3 reads TGTGCCAGCAGTGATAGGGACAGTCAGCCCCAGCATTTT. The encoded protein is CASSDRDSQPQHF.

This clonotype was detected ten times or more. The chain combines TRBV2 with TRBJ2-7, with TRBD1 matching 9 bases. J gave up 2 bases and V 5 bases, and 7 bases lay outside the gene matches. Germline V gives CDR1 SNHLY, CDR2 FYNNEI. The CDR3 is 15 residues long. The CDR3 region has the DNA TGTGCCAGCAGTTCCCCGAGACAGGGGGCCTACGAGCAGTACTTC. This encodes CASSSPRQGAYEQYF.

This clonotype showed up many times. This chain connects TRBV27 to TRBJ2-7; possible D gene TRBD1, 6 bases. CDR1 is MNHEY, CDR2 SMNVEV, per germline (reference sequence). Trimming cost V 4 bases and J 1 base, with 11 bases left between them. The CDR3 sequence is 14 residues long. DNA for the CDR3: TGTGCCAGCAGTTACTTGGGACAATCCTACGAGCAGTACTTC. Residues: CASSYLGQSYEQYF.

The sample holds many counts of this clonotype. V and J are TRBV20-1 and TRBJ2-1; D call uncertain. The CDR3 extends over 15 amino acids. Per germline, CDR1 DFQATT and CDR2 SNEGSKA (reference sequence). The V end was cut by 4 bases, the J end by 0 bases, with 13 bases between. CDR3 region: CSAIRAVGSYNEQFF. The CDR3 DNA sequence: TGCAGTGCTATTCGCGCGGTGGGCTCCTACAATGAGCAGTTCTTC.

At least ten counts were recorded for this clonotype. The V call is TRBV28, the J call TRBJ1-2; D possibly corresponds to TRBD1 (5 bases). Trimming removed 2 bases from V and 8 bases from J, with 12 bases in between. The CDR3 runs to 13 residues. Germline CDR1 and CDR2: MDHEN and SYDVKM. CDR3 in amino acids: CASSLPRDGGYTF. The DNA of the CDR3 is TGTGCCAGCAGTTTACCCAGGGATGGAGGCTACACCTTC.

The chain is built from TRBV25-1 and TRBJ2-1; D may be TRBD1 or TRBD2 (5 bases each). The CDR3 is 14 residues long. Trimming removed 1 base from V and 4 bases from J, with 8 bases in between. The germline V gene encodes CDR1 MGHDK and CDR2 SYGVNS. The CDR3 here is CASSELGPYNEQFF. CDR3 bases: TGTGCCAGCAGTGAATTGGGACCATACAATGAGCAGTTCTTC.

This clonotype was detected a few times. This rearrangement joins TRBV28 to TRBJ1-2; no firm D call. Trimming left V 3 bases short and J 8 bases short, with 16 bases between. Germline CDR1 is MDHEN and CDR2 is SYDVKM. This CDR3 has 14 amino acids. CDR3 coding DNA: TGTGCCAGCAGTTTTAATGGTAGGACGGACGGCTACACCTTC. Translation gives CASSFNGRTDGYTF.

This rearrangement joins TRBV3-1 to TRBJ2-1; D unclear. The germline V gene encodes CDR1 LGHDT and CDR2 YNNKEL (reference sequence). V was trimmed by 2 bases and J by 10 bases, leaving 18 bases between them. This CDR3 is 15 amino acids long. CDR3 sequence: CASSQSRRPSVEQFF. CDR3 DNA: TGTGCCAGCAGCCAATCCAGGAGACCCTCGGTGGAGCAGTTCTTC.

The genes are TRBV29-1 and TRBJ2-7; the D gene is possibly TRBD1 (6 bases). V lost 6 bases to trimming and J lost 0 bases, with 9 bases between them. The germline V gene encodes CDR1 SQVTM and CDR2 ANQGSEA. This CDR3 has 12 amino acids. DNA of the CDR3: TGCAGCGTACGGGACAACTCCTACGAGCAGTACTTC. This sequence encodes CSVRDNSYEQYF.

The CDR3 loop reads CASSVRLAGGALETQYF. For the CDR3, the DNA is TGTGCCAGCAGCGTCCGACTAGCGGGAGGGGCACTGGAGACCCAGTACTTC. The chain uses TRBV13 and TRBJ2-5, with 14 bases that match TRBD2. This CDR3 region has 17 residues. Germline V gives CDR1 PRHDT, CDR2 FYEKMQ (reference sequence). Germline trimming cut 5 bases from V and 5 bases from J; bases unmatched to any gene: 10.

The chain employs TRBV13 and TRBJ2-2; possibly TRBD2 for D (5 bases). Germline CDR1 and CDR2: PRHDT and FYEKMQ (reference sequence). The CDR3 length is 12 residues. V lost 5 bases to trimming and J lost 11 bases, with 12 bases between them. CDR3 in DNA: TGTGCCAGCAGCCCGAGAGGGAGTGAGCTGTTTTTT. Translating gives CASSPRGSELFF.